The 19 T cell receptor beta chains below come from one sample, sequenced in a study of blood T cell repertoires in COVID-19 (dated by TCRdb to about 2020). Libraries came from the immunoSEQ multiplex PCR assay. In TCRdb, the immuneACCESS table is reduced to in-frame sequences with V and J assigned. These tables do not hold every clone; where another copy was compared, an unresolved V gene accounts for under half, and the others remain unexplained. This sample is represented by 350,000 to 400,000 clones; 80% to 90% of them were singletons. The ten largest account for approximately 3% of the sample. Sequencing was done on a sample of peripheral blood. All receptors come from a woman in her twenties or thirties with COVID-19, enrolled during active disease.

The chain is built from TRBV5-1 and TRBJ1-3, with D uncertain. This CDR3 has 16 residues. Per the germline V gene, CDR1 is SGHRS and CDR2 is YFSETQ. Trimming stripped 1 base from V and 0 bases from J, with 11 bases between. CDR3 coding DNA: TGCGCCAGCAGCTTGCCAGAAGTGTACTCTGGAAACACCATATATTTT. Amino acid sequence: CASSLPEVYSGNTIYF.

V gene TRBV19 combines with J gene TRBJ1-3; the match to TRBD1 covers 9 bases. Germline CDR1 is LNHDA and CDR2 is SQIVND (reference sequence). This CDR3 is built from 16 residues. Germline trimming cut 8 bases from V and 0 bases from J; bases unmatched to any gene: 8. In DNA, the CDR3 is TGTGCCAGTTCACGGGACAGGGCCCCCTCTGGAAACACCATATATTTT. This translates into CASSRDRAPSGNTIYF.

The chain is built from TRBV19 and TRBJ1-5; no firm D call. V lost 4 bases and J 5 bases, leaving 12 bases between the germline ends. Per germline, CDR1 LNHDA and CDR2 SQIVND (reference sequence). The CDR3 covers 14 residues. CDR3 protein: CASSNWAAYQPQHF. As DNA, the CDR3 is TGTGCCAGTAGTAACTGGGCAGCCTATCAGCCCCAGCATTTT.

The chain's CDR3 is CASSLEGPSRNTEAFF. CDR3 coding DNA: TGCGCCAGCAGCTTGGAGGGGCCGTCTAGGAACACTGAAGCTTTCTTT. The rearrangement joins TRBV5-1 to TRBJ1-1, with a possible D match to TRBD1 (5 bases). The CDR3 covers 16 residues. V was cut by 0 bases and J by 1 base, with 13 bases left in between. Germline V gene sequence: CDR1 SGHRS, CDR2 YFSETQ.

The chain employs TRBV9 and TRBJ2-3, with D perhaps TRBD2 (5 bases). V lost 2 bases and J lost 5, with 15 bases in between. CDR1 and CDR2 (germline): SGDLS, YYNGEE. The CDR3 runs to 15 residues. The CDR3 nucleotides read TGTGCCAGCAGCGTGACGCGGACGGCGGGAGATACGCAGTATTTT. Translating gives CASSVTRTAGDTQYF.

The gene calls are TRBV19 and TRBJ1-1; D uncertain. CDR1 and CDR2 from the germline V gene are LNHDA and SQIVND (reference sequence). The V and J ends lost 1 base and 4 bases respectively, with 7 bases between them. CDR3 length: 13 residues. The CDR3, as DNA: TGTGCCAGTAGTATAGGGGCGAGCACTGAAGCTTTCTTT. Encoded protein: CASSIGASTEAFF.

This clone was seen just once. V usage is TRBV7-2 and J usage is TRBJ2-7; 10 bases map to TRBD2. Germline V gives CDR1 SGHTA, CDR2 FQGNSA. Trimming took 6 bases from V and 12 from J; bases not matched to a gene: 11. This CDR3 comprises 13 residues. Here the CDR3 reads CASSPSGRRRTYV. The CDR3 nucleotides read TGTGCCAGCAGTCCTAGCGGGAGACGTAGGACGTACGTC.

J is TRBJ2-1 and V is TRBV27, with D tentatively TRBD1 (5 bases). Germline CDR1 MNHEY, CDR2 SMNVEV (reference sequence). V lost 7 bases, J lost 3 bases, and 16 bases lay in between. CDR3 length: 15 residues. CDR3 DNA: TGTGCCAGCACCATGGGGCCAGCAGGCTACAATGAGCAGTTCTTC. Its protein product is CASTMGPAGYNEQFF.

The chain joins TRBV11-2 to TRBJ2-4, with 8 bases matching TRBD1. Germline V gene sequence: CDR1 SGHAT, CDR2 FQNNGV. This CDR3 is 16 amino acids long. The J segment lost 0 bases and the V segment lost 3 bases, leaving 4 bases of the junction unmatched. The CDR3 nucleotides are TGTGCCAGCAGCTTTGGACAGGGATTAGCCAAAAACATTCAGTACTTC. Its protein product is CASSFGQGLAKNIQYF.

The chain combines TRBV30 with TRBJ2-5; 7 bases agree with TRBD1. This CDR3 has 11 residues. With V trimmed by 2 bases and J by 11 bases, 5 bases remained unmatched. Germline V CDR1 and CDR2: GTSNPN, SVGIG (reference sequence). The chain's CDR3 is CAWSRGQGQYF. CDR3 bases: TGTGCCTGGAGTAGGGGGCAGGGTCAGTACTTC.

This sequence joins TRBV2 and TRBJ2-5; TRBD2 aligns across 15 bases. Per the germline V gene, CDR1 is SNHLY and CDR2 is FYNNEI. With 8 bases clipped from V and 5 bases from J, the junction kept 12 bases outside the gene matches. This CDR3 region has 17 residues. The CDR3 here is CASCDLGLAGGWETQYF. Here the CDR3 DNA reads TGTGCCAGCTGCGATCTGGGACTAGCGGGGGGTTGGGAGACCCAGTACTTC.

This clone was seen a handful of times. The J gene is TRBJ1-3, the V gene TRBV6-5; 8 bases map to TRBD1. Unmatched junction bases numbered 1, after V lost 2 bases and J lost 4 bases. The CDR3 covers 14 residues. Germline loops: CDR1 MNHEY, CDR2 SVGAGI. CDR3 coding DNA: TGTGCCAGCAGTTACGGGACAGGAGGAAACACCATATATTTT. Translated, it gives CASSYGTGGNTIYF.

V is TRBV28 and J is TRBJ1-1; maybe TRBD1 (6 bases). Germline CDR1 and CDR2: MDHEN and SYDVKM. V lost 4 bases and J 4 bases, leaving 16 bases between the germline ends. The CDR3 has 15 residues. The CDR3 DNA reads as TGTGCCAGCAGTTCGCACAGGGATCTCGGCACTGAAGCTTTCTTT. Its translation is CASSSHRDLGTEAFF. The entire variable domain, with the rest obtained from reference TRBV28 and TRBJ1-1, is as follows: DVKVTQSSRYLVKRTGEKVFLECVQDMDHENMFWYRQDPGLGLRLIYFSYDVKMKEKGDIPEGYSVSREKKERFSLILESASTNQTSMYLCASSSHRDLGTEAFFGQGTRLTVV.

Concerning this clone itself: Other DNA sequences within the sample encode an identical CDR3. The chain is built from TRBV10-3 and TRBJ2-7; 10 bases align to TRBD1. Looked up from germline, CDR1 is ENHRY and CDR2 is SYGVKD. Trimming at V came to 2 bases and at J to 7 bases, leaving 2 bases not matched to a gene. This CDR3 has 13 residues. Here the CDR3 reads CAISEGQGGEQYF. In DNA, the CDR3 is TGTGCCATCAGTGAGGGACAGGGGGGGGAGCAGTACTTC.

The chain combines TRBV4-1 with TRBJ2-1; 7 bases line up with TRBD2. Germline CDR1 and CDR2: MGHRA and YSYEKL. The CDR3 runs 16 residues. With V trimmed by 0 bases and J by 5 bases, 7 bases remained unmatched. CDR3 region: CASSQDAGGGNNEQFF. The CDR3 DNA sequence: TGCGCCAGCAGCCAAGATGCTGGCGGGGGTAACAATGAGCAGTTCTTC.

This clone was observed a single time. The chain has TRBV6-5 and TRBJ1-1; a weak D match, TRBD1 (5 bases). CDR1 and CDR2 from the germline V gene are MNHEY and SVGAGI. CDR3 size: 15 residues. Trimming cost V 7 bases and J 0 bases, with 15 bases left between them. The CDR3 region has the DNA TGTGCCAGCATAGTTCGGGGGACTTTGAACACTGAAGCTTTCTTT. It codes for CASIVRGTLNTEAFF.

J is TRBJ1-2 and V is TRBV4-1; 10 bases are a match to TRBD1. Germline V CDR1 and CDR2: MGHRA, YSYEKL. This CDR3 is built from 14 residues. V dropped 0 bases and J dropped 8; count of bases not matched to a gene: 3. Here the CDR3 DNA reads TGCGCCAGCAGCCAAGAGACAGGGGGCGCCGGCTACACCTTC. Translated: CASSQETGGAGYTF.

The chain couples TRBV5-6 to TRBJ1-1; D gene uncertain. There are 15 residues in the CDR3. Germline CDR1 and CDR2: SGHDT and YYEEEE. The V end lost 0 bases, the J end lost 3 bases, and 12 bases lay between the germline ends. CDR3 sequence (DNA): TGTGCCAGCAGCTTGGGAGGGTCCGGTTACACTGAAGCTTTCTTT. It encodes CASSLGGSGYTEAFF.

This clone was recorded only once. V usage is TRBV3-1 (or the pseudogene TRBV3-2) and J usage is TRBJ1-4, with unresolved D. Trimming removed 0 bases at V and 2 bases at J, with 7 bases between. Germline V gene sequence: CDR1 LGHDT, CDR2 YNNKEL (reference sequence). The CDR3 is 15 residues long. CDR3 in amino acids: CASSQEEVTNEKLFF. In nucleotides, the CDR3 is TGTGCCAGCAGCCAAGAGGAGGTGACTAATGAAAAACTGTTTTTT.